This is a list of T cell receptor beta chains from one sample in a study of cytomegalovirus exposure and HLA in healthy donors. This table comes from immunoSEQ multiplex PCR, and its TCRdb copy is limited to in-frame clones, with some not included. The sample shows some 110,000 clones, around 76% of them seen only once. Sequenced: PBMCs. All receptors come from a man aged 45-65 years in good health and CMV-seropositive. Both conserved end residues are part of each CDR3. A D gene is named only where the DNA matches it firmly. Size is omitted from some rows. Given values are once, few, many or a class for expanded clones.

clone_size | d_call | j_call | v_call | cdr3_aa | cdr3_nt
- | TRBD1 | TRBJ2-7 | TRBV10-1 | CASSPGGLYEQYF | TGCGCCAGCAGTCCAGGGGGCCTCTACGAGCAGTACTTC
- | TRBD2 | TRBJ2-2 | TRBV5-4 | CASRAGGTGELFF | TGTGCCAGCAGGGCGGGGGGTACCGGGGAGCTGTTTTTT
- | TRBD2 | TRBJ2-2 | TRBV10-2 | CASSRLAGSTGELFF | TGCGCCAGCTCCCGACTAGCGGGTTCTACCGGGGAGCTGTTTTTT
- | - | TRBJ2-1 | TRBV7-6 | CASSLGRINEQFF | TGTGCCAGCAGCTTAGGGAGAATCAATGAGCAGTTCTTC
- | TRBD2 | TRBJ2-5 | TRBV5-6 | CASSLRDYEETQYF | TGTGCCAGCAGCCTCCGGGACTATGAAGAGACCCAGTACTTC
- | TRBD1 | TRBJ1-1 | TRBV5-1 | CASSQGVRGAGKAFF | TGCGCCAGCAGCCAAGGGGTCAGGGGGGCGGGTAAAGCTTTCTTT
- | - | TRBJ1-3 | TRBV28 | CASSLGRSGNTIYF | TGTGCCAGCAGTTTAGGCCGCTCTGGAAACACCATATATTTT
- | - | TRBJ1-1 | TRBV4-1 | CASSLAGTLDTEAFF | TGCGCCAGCAGTCTAGCCGGGACACTCGACACTGAAGCTTTCTTT
- | - | TRBJ1-2 | TRBV5-4 | CASSPGHLKRYGYTF | TGTGCCAGCAGCCCGGGACACCTCAAGAGGTATGGCTACACCTTC
- | TRBD1 | TRBJ1-4 | TRBV20-1 | CSARGQEKLFF | TGCAGTGCCAGGGGACAGGAAAAACTGTTTTTT
- | - | TRBJ1-5 | TRBV7-6 | CASSFRAGGGNQPQHF | TGTGCCAGCAGCTTCCGTGCCGGGGGTGGCAATCAGCCCCAGCATTTT
- | - | TRBJ1-5 | TRBV6-5 | CASSYSRAAEPQHF | TGTGCCAGCAGTTACTCGAGGGCCGCAGAGCCCCAGCATTTT
- | TRBD1 | TRBJ2-5 | TRBV28 | CASSLFETGRLETQYF | TGTGCCAGCAGTTTATTCGAGACAGGGCGGTTAGAGACCCAGTACTTC
- | TRBD1 | TRBJ2-1 | TRBV6-5 | CASSYSGQGNNEQFF | TGTGCCAGCAGTTACTCAGGACAGGGAAACAATGAGCAGTTCTTC
- | - | TRBJ1-4 | TRBV7-8 | CASSFERGGRTEKLFF | TGTGCCAGCAGCTTTGAGCGGGGAGGGCGTACTGAAAAACTGTTTTTT
- | TRBD1 | TRBJ2-5 | TRBV15 | CATSRATGGGETQYF | TGTGCCACCAGCAGAGCTACAGGGGGAGGAGAGACCCAGTACTTC
few | - | TRBJ2-7 | TRBV9 | CASSVDPSSRYEQYF | TGTGCCAGCAGCGTAGACCCTAGTAGTAGGTACGAGCAGTACTTC
few | - | TRBJ2-1 | TRBV5-6 | CASSLTPLIQAYNEQFF | TGTGCCAGCAGCTTGACACCGCTCATCCAAGCCTACAATGAGCAGTTCTTC
- | TRBD2 | TRBJ2-5 | TRBV15 | CATSRDWGTSGGLPETQYF | TGTGCCACCAGCAGAGATTGGGGGACTAGCGGGGGGCTCCCAGAGACCCAGTACTTC
- | TRBD1 | TRBJ1-2 | TRBV7-9 | CASSLEGQGRKGYTF | TGTGCCAGCAGCTTAGAGGGACAGGGGCGGAAGGGCTACACCTTC
- | - | TRBJ1-1 | TRBV7-6 | CASSLEGEMNTEAFF | TGTGCCAGCAGCTTAGAGGGGGAAATGAACACTGAAGCTTTCTTT
- | - | TRBJ2-3 | TRBV10-1 | CASSEIGLAGDTQYF | TGCGCCAGCAGTGAGATAGGTCTAGCCGGAGATACGCAGTATTTT
- | - | TRBJ2-3 | TRBV11-2 | CASRSLRVRDTQYF | TGTGCCAGCAGGTCCCTTCGGGTAAGGGATACGCAGTATTTT
- | TRBD1 | TRBJ1-5 | TRBV7-8 | CASSLERGQGGQPQHF | TGCGCCAGCAGCTTAGAGAGGGGACAGGGCGGGCAGCCCCAGCATTTT
- | TRBD2 | TRBJ2-7 | TRBV5-6 | CASSSPGGQEQYF | TGTGCCAGCAGCTCGCCGGGGGGTCAAGAGCAGTACTTC
- | - | TRBJ2-1 | TRBV11-3 | CASNLGGGAGYNEQFF | TGTGCCAGCAACTTAGGTGGGGGGGCCGGTTACAATGAGCAGTTCTTC
- | TRBD1 | TRBJ2-7 | TRBV6-6 | CASSSPGTGDYEQYF | TGTGCCAGCAGTTCGCCTGGGACAGGAGACTACGAGCAGTACTTC
- | TRBD1 | TRBJ2-7 | TRBV5-1 | CASSFTSGQAYEQYF | TGCGCCAGCAGCTTTACCTCGGGACAGGCCTACGAGCAGTACTTC
- | - | TRBJ2-7 | TRBV5-6 | CASSFLTGYYEQYF | TGTGCCAGCAGCTTCCTGACAGGATACTACGAGCAGTACTTC
- | - | TRBJ2-3 | TRBV7-9 | CSSSLADRAQYF | TGTTCCAGCAGCTTAGCGGATCGGGCGCAGTATTTT
- | - | TRBJ2-3 | TRBV27 | CASSSVGTSTDTQYF | TGTGCCAGCAGTTCAGTCGGGACTAGCACAGATACGCAGTATTTT
few | - | TRBJ1-3 | TRBV18 | CASSTTASSGNTIYF | TGTGCCAGCTCGACGACAGCGAGCTCTGGAAACACCATATATTTT
few | TRBD1 | TRBJ1-4 | TRBV27 | CASSLDREGEKLFF | TGTGCCAGCAGCCTCGACAGGGAAGGTGAAAAACTGTTTTTT
once | TRBD1 | TRBJ1-2 | TRBV5-1 | CASSLGDRGPYGYTF | TGCGCCAGCAGCTTGGGCGACAGGGGGCCCTATGGCTACACCTTC